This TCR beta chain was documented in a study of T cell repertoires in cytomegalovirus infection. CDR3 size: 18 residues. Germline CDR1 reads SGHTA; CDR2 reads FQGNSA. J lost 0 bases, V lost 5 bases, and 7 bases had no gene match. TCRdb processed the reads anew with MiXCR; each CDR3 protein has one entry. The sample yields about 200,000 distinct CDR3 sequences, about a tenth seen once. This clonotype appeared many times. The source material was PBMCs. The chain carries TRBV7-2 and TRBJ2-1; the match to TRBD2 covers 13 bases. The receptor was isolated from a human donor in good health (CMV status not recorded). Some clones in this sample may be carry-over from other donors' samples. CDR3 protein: CASSPTSGRVDSYNEQFF. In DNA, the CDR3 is TGTGCCAGCAGCCCTACTAGCGGGAGGGTGGACTCCTACAATGAGCAGTTCTTC.